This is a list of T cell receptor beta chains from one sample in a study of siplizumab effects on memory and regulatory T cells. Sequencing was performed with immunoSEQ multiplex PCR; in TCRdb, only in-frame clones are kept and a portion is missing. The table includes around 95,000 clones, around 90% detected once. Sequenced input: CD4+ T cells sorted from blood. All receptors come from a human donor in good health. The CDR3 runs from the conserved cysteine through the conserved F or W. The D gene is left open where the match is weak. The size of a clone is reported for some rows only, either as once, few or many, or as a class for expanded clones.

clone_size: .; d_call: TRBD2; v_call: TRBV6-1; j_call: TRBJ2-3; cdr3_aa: CASSGGGAPDTQYF; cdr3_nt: TGTGCCAGCAGTGGCGGGGGGGCCCCAGATACGCAGTATTTT
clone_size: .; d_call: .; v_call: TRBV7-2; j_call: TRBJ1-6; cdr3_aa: CASRSASAGSYNSPLHF; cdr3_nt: TGTGCCAGCAGATCGGCCAGCGCCGGGTCCTATAATTCACCCCTCCACTTT
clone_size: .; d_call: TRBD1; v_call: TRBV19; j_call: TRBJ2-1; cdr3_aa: CASSKAGGPYNEQFF; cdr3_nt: TGTGCCAGTAGTAAGGCAGGGGGCCCCTACAATGAGCAGTTCTTC
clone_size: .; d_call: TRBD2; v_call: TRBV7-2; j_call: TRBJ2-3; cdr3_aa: CASSLTVAGGAMDTQYF; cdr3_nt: TGTGCCAGCAGCTTAACGGTAGCGGGGGGGGCCATGGATACGCAGTATTTT
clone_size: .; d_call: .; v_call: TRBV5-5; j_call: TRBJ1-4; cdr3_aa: CASSRGRINEKLFF; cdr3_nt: TGTGCCAGCAGTCGGGGACGGATTAATGAAAAACTGTTTTTT
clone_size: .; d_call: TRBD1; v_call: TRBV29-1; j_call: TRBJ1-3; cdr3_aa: CSVPPGQGTGNTIYF; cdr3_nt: TGCAGCGTTCCCCCGGGACAGGGTACAGGAAACACCATATATTTT
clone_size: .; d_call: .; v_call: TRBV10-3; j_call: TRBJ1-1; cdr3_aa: CATRPGAGNTEAFF; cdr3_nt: TGTGCCACCCGCCCCGGAGCCGGGAACACTGAAGCTTTCTTT
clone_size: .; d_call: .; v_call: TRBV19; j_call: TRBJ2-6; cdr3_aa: CASSMEGRTSGANVLTF; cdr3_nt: TGTGCCAGTAGTATGGAGGGAAGAACCTCTGGGGCCAACGTCCTGACTTTC
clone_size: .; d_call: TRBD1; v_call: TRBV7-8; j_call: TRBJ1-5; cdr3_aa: CASSRGRTGEQPQHF; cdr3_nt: TGTGCCAGCAGCCGGGGGAGGACAGGGGAACAGCCCCAGCATTTT
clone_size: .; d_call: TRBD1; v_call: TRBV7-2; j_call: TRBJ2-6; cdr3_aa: CASSLRQGGEANVLTF; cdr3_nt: TGTGCCAGCAGCTTAAGACAGGGGGGAGAGGCCAACGTCCTGACTTTC
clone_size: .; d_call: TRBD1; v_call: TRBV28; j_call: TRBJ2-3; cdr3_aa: CASSPPDRSTDTQYF; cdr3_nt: TGTGCCAGCAGCCCTCCGGACAGGTCCACAGATACGCAGTATTTT
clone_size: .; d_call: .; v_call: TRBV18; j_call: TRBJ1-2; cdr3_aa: CASSPSANYGYTF; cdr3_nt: TGTGCCAGCTCACCATCAGCAAACTATGGCTACACCTTC
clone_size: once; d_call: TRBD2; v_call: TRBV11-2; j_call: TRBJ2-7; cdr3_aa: CASSFPSGGAYEQYF; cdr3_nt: TGTGCCAGCAGCTTCCCTAGCGGGGGGGCTTACGAGCAGTACTTC
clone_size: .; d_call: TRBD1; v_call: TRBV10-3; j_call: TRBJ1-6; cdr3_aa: CANRDRVSSPLHF; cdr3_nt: TGTGCCAACCGGGACAGGGTCAGTTCACCCCTCCACTTT
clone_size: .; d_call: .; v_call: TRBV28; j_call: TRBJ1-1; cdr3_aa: CASSSQGLYTEAFF; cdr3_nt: TGTGCCAGCAGTTCGCAGGGGCTGTACACTGAAGCTTTCTTT
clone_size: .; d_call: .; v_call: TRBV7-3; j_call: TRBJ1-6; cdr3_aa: CASSLGGLNNSPLHF; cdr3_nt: TGTGCCAGCAGCTTAGGGGGGCTGAATAATTCACCCCTCCACTTT
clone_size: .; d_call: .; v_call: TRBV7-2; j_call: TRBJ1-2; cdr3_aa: CASSLGGASYIYGYTF; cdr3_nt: TGTGCCAGCAGCTTAGGGGGGGCTTCCTACATATATGGCTACACCTTC
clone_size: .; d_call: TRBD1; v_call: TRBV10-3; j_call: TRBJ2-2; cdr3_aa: CAIKETTGTGELFF; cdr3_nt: TGTGCCATCAAGGAAACGACAGGGACCGGGGAGCTGTTTTTT
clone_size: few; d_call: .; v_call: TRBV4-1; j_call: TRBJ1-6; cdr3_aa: CASSPGPTNSPLHF; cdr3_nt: TGCGCCAGCAGTCCGGGCCCGACTAATTCACCCCTCCACTTT
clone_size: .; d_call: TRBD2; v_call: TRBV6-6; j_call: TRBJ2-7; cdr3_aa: CASTSPLAGYEQYF; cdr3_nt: TGTGCCAGCACCTCTCCTCTAGCGGGGTACGAGCAGTACTTC
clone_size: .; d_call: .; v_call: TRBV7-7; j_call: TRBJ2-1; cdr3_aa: CASMPPSSNEQFF; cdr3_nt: TGTGCCAGCATGCCGCCTAGCAGCAATGAGCAGTTCTTC
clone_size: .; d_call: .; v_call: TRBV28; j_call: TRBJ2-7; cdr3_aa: CASINFGKLREQYF; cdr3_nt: TGTGCCAGCATCAACTTTGGGAAACTACGGGAGCAGTACTTC
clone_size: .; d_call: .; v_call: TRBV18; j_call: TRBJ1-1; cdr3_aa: CASSPERNTEAFF; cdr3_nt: TGTGCCAGCTCACCGGAGAGAAACACTGAAGCTTTCTTT
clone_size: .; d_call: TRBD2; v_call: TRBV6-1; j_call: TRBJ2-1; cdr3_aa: CASRAGTSGGEQFF; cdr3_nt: TGTGCCAGCAGGGCCGGGACTAGCGGGGGAGAGCAGTTCTTC
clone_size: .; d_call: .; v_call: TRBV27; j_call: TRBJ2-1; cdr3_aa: CASSLYGGEPYNEQFF; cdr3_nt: TGTGCCAGCAGTTTATACGGCGGGGAACCGTACAATGAGCAGTTCTTC
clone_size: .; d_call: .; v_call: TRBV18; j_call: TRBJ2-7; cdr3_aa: CASSPDYEQYF; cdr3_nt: TGTGCCAGCTCACCGGACTACGAGCAGTACTTC
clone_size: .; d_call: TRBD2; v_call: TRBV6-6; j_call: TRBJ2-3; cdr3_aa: CASSTRGGGSTDTQYF; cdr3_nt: TGTGCCAGCAGTACCCGTGGGGGGGGAAGCACAGATACGCAGTATTTT
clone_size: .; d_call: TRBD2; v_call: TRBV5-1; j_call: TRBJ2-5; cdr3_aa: CASSPGLAGGWIQETQYF; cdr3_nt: TGCGCCAGCAGCCCGGGACTAGCGGGGGGCTGGATCCAAGAGACCCAGTACTTC
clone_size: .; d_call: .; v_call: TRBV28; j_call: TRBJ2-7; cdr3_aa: CASSLQLGEDEQYF; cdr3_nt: TGTGCCAGCAGCCTACAGTTGGGCGAGGACGAGCAGTACTTC
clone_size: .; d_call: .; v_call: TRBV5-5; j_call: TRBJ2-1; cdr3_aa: CASSLGGTLTPQFF; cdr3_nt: TGTGCCAGCAGCTTGGGGGGGACACTCACACCCCAGTTCTTC
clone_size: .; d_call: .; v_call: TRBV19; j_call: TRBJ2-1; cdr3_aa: CASSIRVGTAVFF; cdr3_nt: TGTGCCAGTAGTATCAGAGTAGGGACGGCGGTGTTCTTC
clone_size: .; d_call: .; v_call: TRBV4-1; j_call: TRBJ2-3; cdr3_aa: CASEQRGTDTQYF; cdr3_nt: TGCGCCAGCGAGCAGCGGGGCACAGATACGCAGTATTTT
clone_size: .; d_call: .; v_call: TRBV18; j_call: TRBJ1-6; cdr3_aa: CASSAGQPSSYNSPLHF; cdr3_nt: TGTGCCAGCTCAGCCGGACAGCCAAGCTCCTATAATTCACCCCTCCACTTT
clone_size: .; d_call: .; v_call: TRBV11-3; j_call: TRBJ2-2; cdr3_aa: CASSPSEVGGELFF; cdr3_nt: TGTGCCAGCAGCCCCTCCGAAGTAGGCGGGGAGCTGTTTTTT
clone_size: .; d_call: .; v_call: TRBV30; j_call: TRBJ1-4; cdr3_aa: CAWSYLLGRTEKLFF; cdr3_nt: TGTGCCTGGAGTTACCTTTTAGGGAGGACTGAAAAACTGTTTTTT
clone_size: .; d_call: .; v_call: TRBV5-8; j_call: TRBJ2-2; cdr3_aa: CASSLGVGSANTGELFF; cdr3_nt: TGTGCCAGCAGCTTGGGGGTCGGCAGTGCGAACACCGGGGAGCTGTTTTTT
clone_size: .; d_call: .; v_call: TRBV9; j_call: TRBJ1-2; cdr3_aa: CASSGTNAAPGRGDGYTF; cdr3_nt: TGTGCCAGCAGCGGGACCAACGCCGCGCCGGGCAGGGGCGATGGCTACACCTTC
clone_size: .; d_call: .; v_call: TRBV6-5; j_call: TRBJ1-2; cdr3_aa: CASSYSQTNYGYTF; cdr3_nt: TGTGCCAGCAGTTACTCACAGACTAACTATGGCTACACCTTC
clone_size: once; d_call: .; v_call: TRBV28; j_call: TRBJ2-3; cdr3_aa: CASTRDRRTDTQYF; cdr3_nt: TGTGCCAGCACCAGGGACCGTCGCACAGATACGCAGTATTTT
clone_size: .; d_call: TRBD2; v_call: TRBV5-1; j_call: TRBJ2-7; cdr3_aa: CASSLSYSTSGGEQYF; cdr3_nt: TGCGCCAGCAGCTTAAGTTATTCGACTAGCGGGGGAGAGCAGTACTTC
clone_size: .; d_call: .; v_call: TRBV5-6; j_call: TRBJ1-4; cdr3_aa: CASSLTPSATNEKLFF; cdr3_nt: TGTGCCAGCAGCTTGACCCCGAGTGCAACTAATGAAAAACTGTTTTTT
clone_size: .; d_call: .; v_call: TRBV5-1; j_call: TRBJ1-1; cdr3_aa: CASRGVATEAFF; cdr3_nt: TGCGCCAGCAGGGGCGTCGCCACTGAAGCTTTCTTT
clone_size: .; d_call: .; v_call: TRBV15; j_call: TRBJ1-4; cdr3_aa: CATGTNEKLFF; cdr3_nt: TGTGCCACGGGCACAAATGAAAAACTGTTTTTT
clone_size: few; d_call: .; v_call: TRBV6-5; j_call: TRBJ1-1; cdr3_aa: CASSYLGNTEAFF; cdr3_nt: TGTGCCAGCAGTTACTTGGGGAACACTGAAGCTTTCTTT
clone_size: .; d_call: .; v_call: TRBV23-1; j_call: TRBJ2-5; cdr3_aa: CASSQSRGETQYF; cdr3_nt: TGCGCCAGCAGTCAATCGCGGGGAGAGACCCAGTACTTC
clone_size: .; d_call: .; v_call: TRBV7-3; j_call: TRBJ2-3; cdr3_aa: CASSSQSTDTQYF; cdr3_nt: TGTGCCAGCAGCTCCCAGAGCACAGATACGCAGTATTTT
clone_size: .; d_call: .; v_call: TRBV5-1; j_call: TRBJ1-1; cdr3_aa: CASRKQINTEAFF; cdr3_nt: TGCGCCAGCAGGAAGCAAATTAACACTGAAGCTTTCTTT
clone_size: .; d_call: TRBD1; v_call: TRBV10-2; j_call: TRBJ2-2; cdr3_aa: CASSEPPLRQGGNTGELFF; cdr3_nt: TGCGCCAGCAGTGAGCCCCCCCTCAGACAGGGTGGGAACACCGGGGAGCTGTTTTTT
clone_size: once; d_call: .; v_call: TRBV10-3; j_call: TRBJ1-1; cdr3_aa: CAISESGGKAFF; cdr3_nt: TGTGCCATCAGTGAGTCTGGGGGGAAAGCTTTCTTT
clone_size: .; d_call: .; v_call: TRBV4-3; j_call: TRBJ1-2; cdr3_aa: CASSQDGGPGQGFYGYTF; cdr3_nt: TGCGCCAGCAGCCAAGACGGGGGGCCGGGGCAGGGGTTCTATGGCTACACCTTC
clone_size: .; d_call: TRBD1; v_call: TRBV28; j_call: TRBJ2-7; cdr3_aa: CASSSAGGEGSEQYF; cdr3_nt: TGTGCCAGCAGTAGTGCAGGGGGCGAGGGGAGCGAGCAGTACTTC
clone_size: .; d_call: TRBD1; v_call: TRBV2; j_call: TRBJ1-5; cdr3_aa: CASSPYPGTGGNQPQHF; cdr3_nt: TGTGCCAGCAGTCCATACCCCGGGACAGGGGGCAATCAGCCCCAGCATTTT
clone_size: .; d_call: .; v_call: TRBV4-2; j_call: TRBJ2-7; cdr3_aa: CASSQDPGALSYEQYF; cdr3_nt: TGTGCCAGCAGCCAAGACCCAGGGGCCCTCTCCTACGAGCAGTACTTC
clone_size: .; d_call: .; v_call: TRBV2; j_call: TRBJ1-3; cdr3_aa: CASSEYRRNTIYF; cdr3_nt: TGTGCCAGCAGTGAATACAGGCGAAACACCATATATTTT